The present T cell receptor (beta chain) was sequenced within a study of T cells after yellow fever vaccination. On this clonotype itself: Its antigen is unknown.

Using its own MiXCR run on the 5' RACE reads, TCRdb lists one record per CDR3 protein. The sample records a few hundred thousand distinct CDR3 sequences, approximately 4% being singletons. This CDR3 comprises 17 residues. With V trimmed by 0 bases and J by 5 bases, 4 bases remained unmatched. Germline V gene sequence: CDR1 SGHRS, CDR2 YFSETQ. Findings and caveats of the study: Subsequent booster samples again held most clones from primary vaccination (under 98% CD4, 88% CD8). Compared with primary, the secondary response was weaker and peaked at day 5, not 15.

The source of this sequence is a man aged 18 to 35 who received the YFV17D yellow fever vaccine. The input for sequencing was PBMCs, taken 5 days after the yellow fever booster vaccination. The chain is built from TRBV5-1 and TRBJ2-3; 15 bases agree with TRBD2. In nucleotides, the CDR3 is TGCGCCAGCAGCTTGGGGACTAGCGGGGGGGCCATAGATACGCAGTATTTT. Its protein is CASSLGTSGGAIDTQYF.